This record looks at one TCR beta chain sequence and its context. Its antigen is still unknown. This sample was included in a study of shared clonotypes between healthy human individuals. Across the whole study: In total, the donors were a couple of women and a few men aged 18 to 49. Findings and caveats of the study: Few donors restricted represented genetic and exposure-history diversity.

V was pared by 6 bases and J by 4 bases, with 5 bases of the junction left unmatched. The CDR3 is 15 amino acids. CDR1 LNHDA and CDR2 SQIVND come from the germline V gene (reference sequence). Some clones are missing from TCRdb's copy, which holds only in-frame ones; the method was immunoSEQ multiplex PCR. Of about 1.5 million clones in the sample, roughly 96% were seen once. CD4+ cells were split into CD45RA+ naive and CD45RA-negative memory subsets. The chain uses TRBV19 and TRBJ2-3; TRBD2 matches at 12 bases. The clonotype originates from a man aged 25 to 40 in good health. Material for sequencing was naive CD4+ T cells sorted from blood. Subset in this sample: CD45RA+ positively selected. CDR3 residues: CASSLLAGGPDTQYF. The CDR3 region has the DNA TGTGCCAGTAGCCTTCTAGCGGGAGGGCCAGATACGCAGTATTTT.